The 18 T cell receptor beta chains reported below all come from one sample, sequenced in a study of blood T cell repertoires in COVID-19. Measured with immunoSEQ multiplex PCR; TCRdb has only the in-frame clones, and not every one. The sample yields roughly 250,000 clones, approximately 90% seen once. Sequencing was done on a sample of peripheral blood. Receptor source: a man under 40 with acute or convalescent COVID-19.

The chain combines TRBV15 with TRBJ2-7; TRBD2 aligns across 9 bases. V was pared by 0 bases and J by 3 bases, with 6 bases of the junction left unmatched. CDR1 and CDR2 from the germline V gene are LNHNV and YYDKDF (reference sequence). CDR3 size: 16 residues. CDR3 bases: TGTGCCACCAGCAGAGATATAGCGGGAGAGGGCTACGAGCAGTACTTC. The encoded protein is CATSRDIAGEGYEQYF.

This chain links TRBV11-3 with TRBJ1-1, with D unclear. CDR1 SGHNT and CDR2 YENEEA come from the germline V gene. The CDR3 sequence is 13 residues long. V was pared by 5 bases and J by 0 bases, with 7 bases between. The CDR3 here is CASSRGMNTEAFF. CDR3 nucleotide sequence: TGTGCCAGCAGCCGAGGCATGAACACTGAAGCTTTCTTT.

This rearrangement joins TRBV2 to TRBJ2-1, with D perhaps TRBD2 (6 bases). CDR3 length: 13 amino acids. Looked up from germline, CDR1 is SNHLY and CDR2 is FYNNEI. With 2 bases removed from V and 7 bases from J, the gap between germline ends came to 9 bases. CDR3 nucleotide sequence: TGTGCCAGCAGTGAAACGGGAGTGAATGAGCAGTTCTTC. It is translated as CASSETGVNEQFF.

The chain joins TRBV28 to TRBJ2-2, with unresolved D. This CDR3 is 14 amino acids long. Looked up from germline, CDR1 is MDHEN and CDR2 is SYDVKM. V was cut by 6 bases and J by 6 bases, with 14 bases left in between. CDR3 nucleotides: TGTGCCAGCAGGCATTCAGTGGTTCCCGGGGAGCTGTTTTTT. Its protein product is CASRHSVVPGELFF.

The chain recombines TRBV27 with TRBJ2-7; maybe TRBD1 (5 bases). Trimming left V 0 bases short and J 5 bases short, with 8 bases between. This CDR3 spans 13 amino acids. CDR1 and CDR2 (germline): MNHEY, SMNVEV (reference sequence). The CDR3 is CASSLSRVNEQYF. CDR3 DNA sequence: TGTGCCAGCAGTTTATCCAGGGTCAACGAGCAGTACTTC.

The chain has TRBV12-5 and TRBJ2-3; perhaps TRBD1 as D (5 bases). The ends were cut back, 8 bases at V and 2 bases at J, with 8 bases in the middle. CDR3 length: 12 amino acids. The germline gives CDR1 LGHNT, CDR2 FRNRAP. This CDR3 is CASRGVTDTQYF. CDR3 coding DNA: TGTGCTAGTAGGGGTGTCACAGATACGCAGTATTTT.

CDR3 sequence reads: CASTSIEDNEQFF. In DNA form, the CDR3 reads TGCGCCAGCACCAGTATTGAGGACAATGAGCAGTTCTTC. The chain recombines TRBV5-1 with TRBJ2-1; no clear D. Per the germline V gene, CDR1 is SGHRS and CDR2 is YFSETQ. This CDR3 has 13 amino acids. Trimming stripped 6 bases from V and 5 bases from J, with 12 bases between. The full variable domain, completed using reference TRBV5-1 and TRBJ2-1, is KAGVTQTPRYLIKTRGQQVTLSCSPISGHRSVSWYQQTPGQGLQFLFEYFSETQRNKGNFPGRFSGRQFSNSRSEMNVSTLELGDSALYLCASTSIEDNEQFFGPGTRLTVL.

The V gene is TRBV5-1, the J gene TRBJ2-7; weak D call: TRBD1 (6 bases). Per germline, CDR1 SGHRS and CDR2 YFSETQ. The CDR3 runs 13 residues. Deletions cut 4 bases from V and 2 bases from J, with 10 bases between. Here the CDR3 reads CASSTGTPYEQYF. The CDR3, as DNA: TGCGCCAGCAGCACCGGGACACCCTACGAGCAGTACTTC.

The rearrangement links TRBV20-1 to TRBJ2-1; 10 bases are a match to TRBD2. V lost 3 bases to trimming and J lost 0 bases; unmatched junction nucleotides: 5. This CDR3 has 16 amino acids. Germline V gene lookup returns CDR1 DFQATT and CDR2 SNEGSKA (reference sequence). CDR3 sequence reads: CSASVASGGSYNEQFF. CDR3 sequence (DNA): TGCAGTGCTAGTGTGGCTAGCGGGGGCTCCTACAATGAGCAGTTCTTC.

The rearrangement uses TRBV5-6 and TRBJ2-5, with unresolved D. The germline V gene encodes CDR1 SGHDT and CDR2 YYEEEE. The CDR3 spans 11 residues. Trimming stripped 2 bases from V and 5 bases from J, with 4 bases between. Written as DNA, the CDR3 is TGTGCCAGCAGCTTTCAGGAGACCCAGTACTTC. Protein: CASSFQETQYF.

This chain links TRBV19 with TRBJ2-1, with a tentative D call TRBD2 (6 bases). This CDR3 comprises 14 residues. Trimming removed 5 bases at V and 8 bases at J, with 16 bases between. Germline V gives CDR1 LNHDA, CDR2 SQIVND (reference sequence). The CDR3 region is CASSLGLKGDEQFF. DNA for the CDR3: TGTGCCAGTAGTTTAGGACTAAAAGGTGATGAGCAGTTCTTC.

This chain joins TRBV11-2 and TRBJ2-1; 7 bases align to TRBD2. The CDR3 loop spans 15 amino acids. The germline V gene has CDR1 SGHAT and CDR2 FQNNGV. With 6 bases clipped from V and 2 bases from J, the junction kept 7 bases outside the gene matches. DNA for the CDR3: TGTGCCAGCAGGAGAGCGGGACTCACCTACAATGAGCAGTTCTTC. It encodes CASRRAGLTYNEQFF.

The chain couples TRBV4-1 to TRBJ2-2, with D tentatively TRBD2 (5 bases). The CDR3 contains 14 residues. CDR1 MGHRA and CDR2 YSYEKL come from the germline V gene. V was trimmed by 8 bases and J by 1 base, leaving 11 bases between them. CDR3 protein: CASRTGLNTGELFF. Written as DNA, the CDR3 is TGCGCCAGCCGAACGGGGTTGAACACCGGGGAGCTGTTTTTT.

V and J are TRBV18 and TRBJ1-3, with D possibly matching TRBD1 (6 bases). Per germline, CDR1 KGHSH and CDR2 LQKENI. V lost 3 bases, J lost 4 bases, and 16 bases lay in between. The length of the CDR3 is 16 residues. CDR3 residues: CASSPQRGHPGNTIYF. Written as DNA, the CDR3 is TGTGCCAGCTCACCCCAGCGGGGACACCCGGGAAACACCATATATTTT.

The chain has TRBV6-5 and TRBJ2-7, with 8 bases lining up with TRBD2. Germline V gene data show CDR1 as MNHEY and CDR2 as SVGAGI. This CDR3 is built from 14 residues. With 6 bases clipped from V and 7 bases from J, the junction kept 11 bases outside the gene matches. CDR3 region: CASRTGPRGGEQYF. The CDR3 DNA is TGTGCCAGCAGAACCGGACCTCGGGGGGGGGAGCAGTACTTC.

The chain recombines TRBV5-1 with TRBJ1-2, with D uncertain. This CDR3 has 14 amino acids. In germline, CDR1 is SGHRS, CDR2 YFSETQ. V dropped 0 bases and J dropped 2 bases, with 8 bases sitting between them. The CDR3 DNA reads as TGCGCCAGCAGCTTGGACTTTCTGAACTATGGCTACACCTTC. Encoded protein: CASSLDFLNYGYTF.

V is TRBV7-9 and J is TRBJ1-4; 7 positions match TRBD1. Germline CDR1 is SEHNR and CDR2 is FQNEAQ (reference sequence). The CDR3 is 15 residues long. After removal of 2 bases from V and 4 bases from J, the junction contained 4 bases not matched to a gene. The CDR3 DNA sequence: TGTGCCAGCAGCTTAATGAGGGACAGTAATGAAAAACTGTTTTTT. Residues: CASSLMRDSNEKLFF.

This clone was seen a few times. This chain links TRBV7-3 with TRBJ1-1; D remains unclear. The CDR3 runs to 14 residues. CDR1 is SGHTA, CDR2 FQGTGA, per germline. V gave up 5 bases and J gave up 4 bases, with 14 bases separating them. The CDR3 bases are TGTGCCAGCAGCCCCAAACTCGATGGCACTGAAGCTTTCTTT. Amino acids: CASSPKLDGTEAFF.